This T cell receptor (beta chain) was recorded in a study of HIV-infected patients and healthy controls. This clonotype was found many times. All unsorted peripheral T cells were captured because whole blood was used without fractionation. Alpha and beta constant-region primers primed reverse transcription of approximately 460 ng RNA. Alpha and beta chain libraries were made separately by chain-specific third strand synthesis with multiplexing indices. TCRdb re-derived calls from the 5' RACE reads in MiXCR, one entry per CDR3 protein. Here the sample spans 7,000 to 9,000 distinct CDR3 sequences, about 9.1% being singletons. The origin of this receptor is an adult with HIV infection. The source was blood, collected before antiretroviral therapy.

CDR3 coding DNA: TGTGCCACCTCCCTTGAGGTCGGCACTGAAGCTTTCTTT. Translating gives CATSLEVGTEAFF. V usage is TRBV5-5 and J usage is TRBJ1-1; D gene unclear. The germline V and J ends were trimmed by 9 bases and 4 bases, with 16 bases remaining between them. Germline CDR1 SGHKS, CDR2 YYEKEE (reference sequence). The CDR3 is 13 amino acids.